The 11 T cell receptor beta chains in this list originate from one sample, sequenced in a study of OX40 agonist ivuxolimab in advanced cancers. Measured with immunoSEQ multiplex PCR; TCRdb has only the in-frame clones, and not every one. The table has around 56,000 clones, approximately 83% seen once. The material was CD4+ or CD8+ T cells sorted from blood, obtained in a trial of the OX40 agonist ivuxolimab. Receptors were obtained from an adult with an advanced solid tumor such as melanoma, head and neck, liver or kidney cancer.

The J gene is TRBJ1-1, the V gene TRBV7-3; weak D call: TRBD1 (5 bases). This CDR3 has 15 amino acids. Between the trimmed V and J ends, which lost 1 base and 1 base, there was a span of 10 bases. CDR1 and CDR2 from the germline V gene are SGHTA and FQGTGA. The CDR3 nucleotides read TGTGCCAGCAGCTTAAGCTGGGGGTCGAACACTGAAGCTTTCTTT. It translates to CASSLSWGSNTEAFF.

This clone appeared a few times. The gene calls are TRBV5-5 and TRBJ2-7; the D gene is possibly TRBD2 (5 bases). V lost 0 bases and J lost 3, with 10 bases in between. The germline V gene encodes CDR1 SGHKS and CDR2 YYEKEE (reference sequence). This CDR3 has 14 amino acids. As DNA, the CDR3 is TGTGCCAGCAGCTTGGTGGGGAGAGACTACGAGCAGTACTTC. It yields the protein CASSLVGRDYEQYF.

The rearrangement joins TRBV2 to TRBJ2-2; a weak D match, TRBD1 (5 bases). CDR1 SNHLY and CDR2 FYNNEI come from the germline V gene. The CDR3 extends over 13 amino acids. The V end lost 6 bases, the J end lost 5 bases, and 10 bases lay between the germline ends. CDR3 DNA sequence: TGTGCCAGCAGGAGACAGTGGACCGGGGAGCTGTTTTTT. Residues: CASRRQWTGELFF.

This chain uses TRBV10-3 with TRBJ2-7, with 7 bases aligning to TRBD1. V lost 5 bases to trimming and J lost 5 bases; unmatched junction nucleotides: 9. Germline V gives CDR1 ENHRY, CDR2 SYGVKD. The CDR3 length is 14 residues. CDR3 in DNA: TGTGCCATCAGTCACAGGGGCGGTGGGGACGAGCAGTACTTC. Translated: CAISHRGGGDEQYF.

The chain joins TRBV6-6 to TRBJ1-2, with D unresolved. This CDR3 has 13 amino acids. Germline-derived CDR1 and CDR2 are MNHNY and SVGAGI (reference sequence). The V end was cut by 6 bases, the J end by 1 base, with 9 bases between. The CDR3 bases are TGTGCCAGCAGCCCGGTTAGTAACTATGGCTACACCTTC. Amino acid sequence: CASSPVSNYGYTF.

This rearrangement joins TRBV9 to TRBJ2-1, with 7 positions matching TRBD2. Germline loops: CDR1 SGDLS, CDR2 YYNGEE. The CDR3 loop spans 15 amino acids. Trimming took 3 bases from V and 4 from J; bases not matched to a gene: 7. The CDR3 DNA sequence: TGTGCCAGCAGCGGTTCGCGGGGGTTTTACAATGAGCAGTTCTTC. As protein: CASSGSRGFYNEQFF.

V is TRBV6-1 and J is TRBJ2-7, with TRBD2 matching over 14 bases. This CDR3 has 19 amino acids. The junction had 14 bases not matched to a gene; V was cut back by 5 bases and J by 2 bases. In germline, CDR1 is MNHNS, CDR2 SASEGT. The DNA of the CDR3 is TGTGCCAGCAGTCAAGGGACTAGCGGGAGTTTTGGCTTTGCCTACGAGCAGTACTTC. Residues: CASSQGTSGSFGFAYEQYF.

This rearrangement joins TRBV18 to TRBJ1-4; tentative D call: TRBD1 (5 bases). This CDR3 comprises 14 residues. V was shortened by 2 bases and J by 6 bases, with 10 bases between the two germline ends. Germline V gene data show CDR1 as KGHSH and CDR2 as LQKENI. The CDR3 loop reads CASSPTGVDEKLFF. The CDR3 region has the DNA TGTGCCAGCTCACCAACGGGGGTAGATGAAAAACTGTTTTTT.

V is TRBV28 and J is TRBJ1-2, with 7 bases matching TRBD1. The V gene's germline CDR1 is MDHEN and CDR2 SYDVKM. The CDR3 extends over 13 amino acids. The ends lost 6 bases at V and 5 bases at J; junction bases unmatched: 6. CDR3 in amino acids: CASRRNRGYGYTF. DNA of the CDR3: TGTGCCAGCAGAAGAAACAGGGGTTATGGCTACACCTTC.

This clone has a handful of counts. V gene TRBV2 combines with J gene TRBJ2-3; 7 positions agree with TRBD1. This CDR3 contains 16 residues. After removal of 6 bases from V and 3 bases from J, the junction contained 12 bases not matched to a gene. In germline, CDR1 is SNHLY, CDR2 FYNNEI. This CDR3 reads CASSLNRGIGTDTQYF. CDR3 DNA sequence: TGTGCCAGCAGCTTAAACAGGGGTATCGGAACAGATACGCAGTATTTT.

The V call is TRBV28, the J call TRBJ2-6; no firm D call. From germline, CDR1 is MDHEN and CDR2 SYDVKM. With 3 bases removed from V and 0 bases from J, the gap between germline ends came to 3 bases. The CDR3 loop spans 14 amino acids. The CDR3 DNA reads as TGTGCCAGCAGTTTCCGCTCTGGGGCCAACGTCCTGACTTTC. This encodes CASSFRSGANVLTF.